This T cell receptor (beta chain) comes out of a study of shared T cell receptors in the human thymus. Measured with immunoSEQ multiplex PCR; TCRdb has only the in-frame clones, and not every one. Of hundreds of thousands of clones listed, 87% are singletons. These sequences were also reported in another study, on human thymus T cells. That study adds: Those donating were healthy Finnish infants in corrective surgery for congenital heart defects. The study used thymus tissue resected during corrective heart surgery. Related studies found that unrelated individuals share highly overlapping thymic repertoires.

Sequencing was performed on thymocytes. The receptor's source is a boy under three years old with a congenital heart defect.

The CDR3 protein is CASSGGTSGGIAYEQYF. Here the CDR3 DNA reads TGTGCCAGCAGTGGAGGGACTAGCGGGGGGATCGCCTACGAGCAGTACTTC. The V and J genes are TRBV27 and TRBJ2-7; 15 bases are a match to TRBD2. The CDR3 is made up of 17 amino acids. V trimming: 5 bases; J trimming: 2 bases; junction bases outside the gene matches: 7. CDR1 is MNHEY, CDR2 SMNVEV, per germline (reference sequence).